The text below deals with one TCR beta chain. The CDR3 is made up of 18 amino acids. V shed 2 bases and J shed 1 base, with 15 bases lying between them. Germline-derived CDR1 and CDR2 are SEHNR and FQNEAQ (reference sequence). The sample originates from a study of blood T cell repertoires in COVID-19. Looking at the study overall: T cells, B-cell-depleted T cells, or PBMCs supplied cDNA or gDNA.

Original methodology: Estimates of nucleated cell counts were drawn from the amplification of reference gene primers. Data came from immunoSEQ multiplex PCR; TCRdb stores just in-frame clones and leaves some out. V and J calls and clone size follow that table, whereas D and trimming were derived from the DNA. Among 140,000 or so clones, 78% were seen once, and the ten largest hold more than 1.5%. The chain combines TRBV7-9 with TRBJ2-6, with D perhaps matching TRBD1 (5 bases). Specimen: peripheral blood. This receptor was obtained from an older woman with acute or convalescent COVID-19. The CDR3 loop reads CASSLWSPDSSGANVLTF. In DNA, the CDR3 is TGTGCCAGCAGCTTATGGTCCCCCGACAGTTCTGGGGCCAACGTCCTGACTTTC.